This TCR beta chain was captured by sequencing in a study of cytomegalovirus exposure and HLA in healthy donors. The CDR3 has 15 residues. CDR1 is SNHLY and CDR2 is FYNNEI in the germline V gene. V lost 3 bases and J lost 4; bases outside the gene matches: 8. With regard to this clone: Its target is not known.

Whole-study results and caveats: The study labeled approximately 150 TCR beta chains cytomegalovirus-associated. Later work found that TCR association rates differed between HLA loci; DRB1 had the most and HLA-C the fewest. As immune exposure information, only CMV serostatus was available.

Primers: 60 Vbeta forward and 13 Jbeta reverse. Data came from immunoSEQ multiplex PCR; TCRdb stores just in-frame clones and leaves some out. Here the sample table reports roughly 120,000 clones. The receptor's source is a man aged 25-45 years in good health and CMV-seronegative. Input material: PBMCs. The chain recombines TRBV2 with TRBJ1-2; 7 bases match TRBD1. The CDR3 nucleotides are TGTGCCAGCAGTGAGGCACAGACAGGGTTCTATGGCTACACCTTC. Its translation is CASSEAQTGFYGYTF.